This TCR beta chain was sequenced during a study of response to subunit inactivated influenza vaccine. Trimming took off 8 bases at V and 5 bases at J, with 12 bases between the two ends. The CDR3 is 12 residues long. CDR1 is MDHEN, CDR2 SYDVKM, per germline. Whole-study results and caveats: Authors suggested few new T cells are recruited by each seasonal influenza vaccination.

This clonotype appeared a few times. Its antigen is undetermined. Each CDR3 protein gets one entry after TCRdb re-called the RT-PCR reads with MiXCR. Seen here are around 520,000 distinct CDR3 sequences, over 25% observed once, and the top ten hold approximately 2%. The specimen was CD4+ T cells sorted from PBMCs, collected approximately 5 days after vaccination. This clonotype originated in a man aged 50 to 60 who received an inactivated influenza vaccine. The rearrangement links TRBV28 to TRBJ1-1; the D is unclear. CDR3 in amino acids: CASVSVETEAFF. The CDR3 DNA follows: TGTGCCAGCGTCTCGGTGGAGACTGAAGCTTTCTTT.